The 8 T cell receptor beta chains in this list originate from one sample, sequenced in a study of T cells expressing NK-cell markers. No DNA is given; TCRdb re-called the 5' RACE reads and lists each CDR3 protein once. In total, the table holds 550,000 or so distinct CDR3 sequences. The source material was blood T cells: a sorted CD56 or NKG2C T cell subset, CD4+ or CD8+ T cells, or bulk PBMC T cells (not recorded which). The receptors shown here come from a man younger than 30 in good health.

The V gene is TRBV9, the J gene TRBJ2-1; TCRdb's D call of TRBD1 is untestable without DNA. This CDR3 has 15 residues. Looked up from germline, CDR1 is SGDLS and CDR2 is YYNGEE. The CDR3 reads CASSVRGDGNNEQFF.

The rearrangement uses TRBV20-1 and TRBJ2-4; TCRdb picks TRBD1, but there is no DNA to check that call. Germline CDR1 DFQATT, CDR2 SNEGSKA (reference sequence). The CDR3 length is 15 residues. This CDR3 reads CSARQETGTQNIQYF.

The J gene is TRBJ2-1, the V gene TRBV12-3 or TRBV12-4. The CDR3 loop spans 12 amino acids. The CDR3 here is CASRTERAEQFF.

The V call is TRBV18, the J call TRBJ1-5; no DNA is available, so the TRBD1 call from TCRdb remains unchecked. Germline loops: CDR1 KGHSH, CDR2 LQKENI. The CDR3 runs to 14 residues. The CDR3 sequence is CASSESGSGQPQHF.

This chain connects TRBV25-1 to TRBJ2-3; TCRdb proposes TRBD1, but this gene call is untestable without DNA. Germline-derived CDR1 and CDR2 are MGHDK and SYGVNS. The CDR3 runs to 15 residues. The CDR3 here is CASRGDRGSTDTQYF.

The rearrangement uses TRBV27 and TRBJ2-2; TCRdb names TRBD2, which stays unverified in the absence of DNA. The CDR3 length is 15 residues. Germline V CDR1 and CDR2: MNHEY, SMNVEV (reference sequence). CDR3 in amino acids: CASRIGLAGDGELFF.

The chain is built from TRBV30 and TRBJ2-1. Germline loops: CDR1 GTSNPN, CDR2 SVGIG (reference sequence). CDR3 size: 12 residues. The CDR3 loop reads CAGTTLTGEQFF. The full variable domain, rest sourced from reference TRBV30 and TRBJ2-1, is SQTIHQWPATLVQPVGSPLSLECTVEGTSNPNLYWYRQAAGRGLQLLFYSVGIGQISSEVPQNLSASRPQDRQFILSSKKLLLSDSGFYLCAGTTLTGEQFFGPGTRLTVL.

The chain employs TRBV30 and TRBJ2-7. Germline assignment: CDR1 GTSNPN and CDR2 SVGIG (reference sequence). The CDR3 spans 14 residues. The CDR3 protein is CAWSATGGPYEQYF.